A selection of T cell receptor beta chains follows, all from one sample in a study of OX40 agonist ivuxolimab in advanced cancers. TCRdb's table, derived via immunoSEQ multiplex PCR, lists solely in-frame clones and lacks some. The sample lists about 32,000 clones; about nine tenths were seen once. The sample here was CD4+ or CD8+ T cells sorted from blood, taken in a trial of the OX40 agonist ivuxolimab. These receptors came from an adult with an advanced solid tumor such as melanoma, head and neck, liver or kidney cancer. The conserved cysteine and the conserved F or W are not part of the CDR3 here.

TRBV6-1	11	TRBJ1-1	ASSFGQGREAF
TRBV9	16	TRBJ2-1	ASSVFLAGGGSYNEQF
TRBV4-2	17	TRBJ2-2	ASSQDRGLAGVKTGELF
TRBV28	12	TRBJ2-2	ASSLPGGAGELF
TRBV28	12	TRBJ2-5	ASSSLGGDETQY
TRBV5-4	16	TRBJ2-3	ASTTISGGFRDTDTQY
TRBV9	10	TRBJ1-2	ASSVEDYGYT
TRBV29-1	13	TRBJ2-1	SVYLRGGPYNEQF
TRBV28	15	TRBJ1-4	ASRLNDREVTNEKLF
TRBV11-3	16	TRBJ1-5	ASSLEAQGLQGLQPQH
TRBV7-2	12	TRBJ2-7	ASSLTSGRDEQY
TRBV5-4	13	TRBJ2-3	ASSLGTAVTDTQY
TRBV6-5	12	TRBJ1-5	ASSYSGSNQPQH
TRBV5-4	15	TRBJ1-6	ASSPSPGQGLQGALH
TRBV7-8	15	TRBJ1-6	ASSTTLAWGINSPLH
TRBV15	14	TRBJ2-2	ATSSGFHANTGELF
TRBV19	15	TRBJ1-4	ASSPSDSGWAKGKLF
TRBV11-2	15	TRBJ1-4	ASSLPGGGSWNEKLF
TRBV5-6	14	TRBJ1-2	ASSLSGTGVQYGYT
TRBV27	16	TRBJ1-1	ASSLYPGPRGLDTEAF
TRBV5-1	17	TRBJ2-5	ASSLRFSASGGAGETQY
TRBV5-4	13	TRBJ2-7	ASSLSTAGVFEQY
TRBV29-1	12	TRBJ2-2	SVELGQFTGELF
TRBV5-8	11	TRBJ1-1	ASSLFMLEEAF
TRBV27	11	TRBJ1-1	ASSLRRDTEAF
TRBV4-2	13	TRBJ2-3	ASSQGDREADTQY
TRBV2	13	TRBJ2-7	ASSELGTSAYEQY
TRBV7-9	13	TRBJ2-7	ASSLVAGGPYEQY
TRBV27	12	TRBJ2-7	ASSSDGFSYEQY
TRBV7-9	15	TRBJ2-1	ASSSTFSGSSYNEQF
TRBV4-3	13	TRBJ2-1	ASSQDTGGLGEQF
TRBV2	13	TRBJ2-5	ASSESRGGQETQY
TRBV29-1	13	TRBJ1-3	SVGEGAGSGNTIY
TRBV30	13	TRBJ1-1	AWSVGAGVNTEAF
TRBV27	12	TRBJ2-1	ASSPGGAGNEQF
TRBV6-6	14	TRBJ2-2	ASSFLDAKNTGELF
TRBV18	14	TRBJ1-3	ASSPPKGSAGNTIY
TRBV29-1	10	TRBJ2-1	SVVGYSGEQF
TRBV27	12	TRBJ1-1	ASSYGGAGTEAF
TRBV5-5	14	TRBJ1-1	ASSPPHVGTNTEAF